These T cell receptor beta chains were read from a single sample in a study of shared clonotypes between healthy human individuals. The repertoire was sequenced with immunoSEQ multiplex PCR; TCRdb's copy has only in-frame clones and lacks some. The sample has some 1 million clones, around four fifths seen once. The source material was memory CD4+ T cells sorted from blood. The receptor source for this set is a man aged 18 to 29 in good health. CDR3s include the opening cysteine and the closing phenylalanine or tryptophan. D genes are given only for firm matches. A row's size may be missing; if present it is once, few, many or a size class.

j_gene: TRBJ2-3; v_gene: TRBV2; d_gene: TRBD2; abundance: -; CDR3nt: TGTGCCAGTCAGCGGGAGAACACAGATACGCAGTATTTT; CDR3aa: CASQRENTDTQYF
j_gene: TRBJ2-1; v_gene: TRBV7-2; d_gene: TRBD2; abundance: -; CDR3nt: TGTGCCAGCAGCTTAAGCCTTAGCGGGGGGGATTACAATGAGCAGTTCTTC; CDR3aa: CASSLSLSGGDYNEQFF
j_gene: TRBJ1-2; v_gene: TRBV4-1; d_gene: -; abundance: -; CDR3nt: TGCGCCAGCAGCCAAGATAGGGCGGGCATTCCCCATCCCCGAGGCTATGGCTACACCTTC; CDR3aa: CASSQDRAGIPHPRGYGYTF
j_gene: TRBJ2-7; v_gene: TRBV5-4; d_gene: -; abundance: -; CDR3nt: TGTGCCAGCAGCTTGGGGGGTCCGGCCTACGAGCAGTACTTC; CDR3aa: CASSLGGPAYEQYF
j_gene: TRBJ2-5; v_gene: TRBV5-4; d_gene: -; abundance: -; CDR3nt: TGTGCCAGCAGGTCACAGGGTGAAGAGACCCAGTACTTC; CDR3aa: CASRSQGEETQYF
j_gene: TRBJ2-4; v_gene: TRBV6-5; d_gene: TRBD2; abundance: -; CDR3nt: TGTGCCAGCAGTTCTTTGGGGGGGGACAAAAACATTCAGTACTTC; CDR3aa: CASSSLGGDKNIQYF
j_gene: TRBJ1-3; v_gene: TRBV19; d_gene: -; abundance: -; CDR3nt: TGTGCCAGTAGTATTCTCCAGCTCTCTGGAAACACCATATATTTT; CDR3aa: CASSILQLSGNTIYF
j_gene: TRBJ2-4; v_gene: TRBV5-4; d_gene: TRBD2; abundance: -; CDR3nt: TGTGCCAGCAGCTTGGGGCGGGGGGAAAACATTCAGTACTTC; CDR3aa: CASSLGRGENIQYF
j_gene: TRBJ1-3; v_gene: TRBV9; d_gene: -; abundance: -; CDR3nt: TGTGCCAGCAGCGGCGTGATAGGAAACACCATATATTTT; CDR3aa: CASSGVIGNTIYF
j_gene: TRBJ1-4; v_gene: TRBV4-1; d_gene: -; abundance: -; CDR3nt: TGCGCCAGCAGCCCAACGGGGACGGGGAATGAAAAACTGTTTTTT; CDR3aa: CASSPTGTGNEKLFF
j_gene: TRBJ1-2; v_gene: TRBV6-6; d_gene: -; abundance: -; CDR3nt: TGTGCCAGCACCGCAGACGGACGAGGATACTATGGCTACACCTTC; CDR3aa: CASTADGRGYYGYTF
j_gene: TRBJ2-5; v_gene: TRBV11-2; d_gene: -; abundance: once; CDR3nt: TGTGCCAGCAGCTTAGGCGGCGGGAACTCCCCAGAGACCCAGTACTTC; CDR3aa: CASSLGGGNSPETQYF
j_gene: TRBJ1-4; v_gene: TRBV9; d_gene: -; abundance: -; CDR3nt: TGTGCCAGCAGCCCCCGACACGCAACTAATGAAAAACTGTTTTTT; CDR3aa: CASSPRHATNEKLFF
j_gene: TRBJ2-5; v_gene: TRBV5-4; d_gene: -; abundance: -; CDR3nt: TGTGCCAGCAGCCTTGGCCAAAGAGGGCCCCAAGAGACCCAGTACTTC; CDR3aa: CASSLGQRGPQETQYF
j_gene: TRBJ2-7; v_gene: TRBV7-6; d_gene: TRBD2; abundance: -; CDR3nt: TGTGCCAGCAGCTTCCGAGGTGCGGGAGTTCCGTCTAGCGAGCAGTACTTC; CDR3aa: CASSFRGAGVPSSEQYF
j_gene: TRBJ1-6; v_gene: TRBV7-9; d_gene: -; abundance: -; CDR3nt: TGTGCCAGCAGCTTAGCGGCCGGACGACCCCTCCACTTT; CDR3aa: CASSLAAGRPLHF
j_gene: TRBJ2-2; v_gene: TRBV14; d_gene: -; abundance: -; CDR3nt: TGTGCCAGCAGCCAAGATCTTCCAGGGAAGAACACCGGGGAGCTGTTTTTT; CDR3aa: CASSQDLPGKNTGELFF
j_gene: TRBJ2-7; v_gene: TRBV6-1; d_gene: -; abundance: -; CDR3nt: TGTGCCAGCAGTGAAGGCCCCGGGGGGCAGTACTTC; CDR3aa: CASSEGPGGQYF
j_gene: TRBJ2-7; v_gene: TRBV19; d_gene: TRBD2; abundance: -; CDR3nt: TGTGCCAGTAGTCCCGACCCCTTCGGGGGGGCGACCTACGAGCAGTACTTC; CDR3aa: CASSPDPFGGATYEQYF
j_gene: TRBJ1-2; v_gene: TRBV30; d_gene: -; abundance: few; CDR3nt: TGTGTGATATTGGCAGGTACTAACTATGGCTACACCTTC; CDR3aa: CVILAGTNYGYTF
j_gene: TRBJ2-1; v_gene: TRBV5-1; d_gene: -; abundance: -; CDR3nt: TGCGCCAGCAGGTTGACGAACTACTACAATGAGCAGTTCTTC; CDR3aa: CASRLTNYYNEQFF
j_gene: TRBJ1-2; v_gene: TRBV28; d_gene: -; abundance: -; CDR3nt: TGTGCCAGCAGGCCCGCGGCCTTTCTCTATGGCTACACCTTC; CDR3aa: CASRPAAFLYGYTF
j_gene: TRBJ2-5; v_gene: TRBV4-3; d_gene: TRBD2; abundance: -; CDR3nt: TGCGCCAGCAGCCAAGGAGGTAGCGGGAGTGAGACCCAGTACTTC; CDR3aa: CASSQGGSGSETQYF
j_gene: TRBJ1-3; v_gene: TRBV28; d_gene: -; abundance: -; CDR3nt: TGTGCCAGCAGTCGACCTCGTAGAGGGCTAATCTCTGGAAACACCATATATTTT; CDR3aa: CASSRPRRGLISGNTIYF
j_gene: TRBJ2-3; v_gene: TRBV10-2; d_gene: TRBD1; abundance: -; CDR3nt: TGCGCCAGCAACGGACAGGGTAGATCAGATACGCAGTATTTT; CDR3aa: CASNGQGRSDTQYF
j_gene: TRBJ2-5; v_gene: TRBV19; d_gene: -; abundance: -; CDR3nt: TGTGCCAGTAGTTTCAATTCGGAGACCCAGTACTTC; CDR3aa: CASSFNSETQYF
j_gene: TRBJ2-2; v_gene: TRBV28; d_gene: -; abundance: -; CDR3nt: TGTGCCAGCATCCGAGCCACCGGGGAGCTGTTTTTT; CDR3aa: CASIRATGELFF
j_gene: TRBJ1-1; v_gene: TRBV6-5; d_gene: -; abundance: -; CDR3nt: TGTGCCAGCAGAAACCCGACAGCGAACACTGAAGCTTTCTTT; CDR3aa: CASRNPTANTEAFF
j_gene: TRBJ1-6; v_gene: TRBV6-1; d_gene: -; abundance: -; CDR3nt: TGTGCCAGCAGTGACGCCCGGGGAACCTATAATTCACCCCTCCACTTT; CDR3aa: CASSDARGTYNSPLHF
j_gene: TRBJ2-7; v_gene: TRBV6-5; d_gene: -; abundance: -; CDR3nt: TGTGCCAGCAGTGCTACAGGGAGCGAGCAGTACTTC; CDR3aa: CASSATGSEQYF
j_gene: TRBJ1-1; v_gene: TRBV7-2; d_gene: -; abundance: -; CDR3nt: TGTGCCAGCAGCTTAGTTTCAGGGGCGAACACTGAAGCTTTCTTT; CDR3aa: CASSLVSGANTEAFF
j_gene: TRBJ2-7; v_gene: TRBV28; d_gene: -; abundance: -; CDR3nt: TGTGCCAGCAGTTTTCGGTTCGAGGGCTCCTACGAGCAGTACTTC; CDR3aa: CASSFRFEGSYEQYF
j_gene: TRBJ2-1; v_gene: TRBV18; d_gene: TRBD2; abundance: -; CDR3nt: TGTGCCAGCCCTCCGGGACTAGCGGGGGGTTTTAGCTCCTACAATGAGCAGTTCTTC; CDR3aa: CASPPGLAGGFSSYNEQFF
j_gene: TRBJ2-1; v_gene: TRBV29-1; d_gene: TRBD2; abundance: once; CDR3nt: TGCAGCGTCGGGACTAGCGGGAGGGCCCTCTACAATGAGCAGTTCTTC; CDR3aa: CSVGTSGRALYNEQFF
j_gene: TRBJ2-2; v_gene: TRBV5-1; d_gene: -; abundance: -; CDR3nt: TGCGCCAGCAGCTTGGCCGCATCAACCGGGGAGCTGTTTTTT; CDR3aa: CASSLAASTGELFF
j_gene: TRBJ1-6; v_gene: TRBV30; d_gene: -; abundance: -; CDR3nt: TGTGCCTGGAGCACAGGGAATTATAATTCACCCCTCCACTTT; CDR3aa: CAWSTGNYNSPLHF
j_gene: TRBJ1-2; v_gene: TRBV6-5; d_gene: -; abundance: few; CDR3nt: TGTGCCAGCAGTTACTTAGACGGACGCGGCGGTGGCTACACCTTC; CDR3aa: CASSYLDGRGGGYTF
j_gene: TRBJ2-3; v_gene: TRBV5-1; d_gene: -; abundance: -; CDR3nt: TGCGCCAGCAGCTTGCGGGCCACAGATACGCAGTATTTT; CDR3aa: CASSLRATDTQYF
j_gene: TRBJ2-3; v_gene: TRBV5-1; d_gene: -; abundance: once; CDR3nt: TGCGCCAGCAGCCCCCAGCTTGATACGCAGTATTTT; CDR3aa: CASSPQLDTQYF
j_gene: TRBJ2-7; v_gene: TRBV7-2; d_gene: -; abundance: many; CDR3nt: TGTGCCAGCGGGGAGCCCTCCTACGAGCAGTACTTC; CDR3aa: CASGEPSYEQYF
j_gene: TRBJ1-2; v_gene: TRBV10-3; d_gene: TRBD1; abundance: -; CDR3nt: TGTGCCATCACTATAGACAGGGTTGAGGGCTACACCTTC; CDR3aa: CAITIDRVEGYTF
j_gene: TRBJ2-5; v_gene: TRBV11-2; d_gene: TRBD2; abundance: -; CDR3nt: TGTGCCAGCAGCGCCGGGACTAGCTCATACCAAGAGACCCAGTACTTC; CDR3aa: CASSAGTSSYQETQYF
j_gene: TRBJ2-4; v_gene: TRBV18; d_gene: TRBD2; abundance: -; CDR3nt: TGTGCCAGCTCACCAGGGCGGGAGGACATTCAGTACTTC; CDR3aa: CASSPGREDIQYF
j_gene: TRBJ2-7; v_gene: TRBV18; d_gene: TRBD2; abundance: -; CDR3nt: TGTGCCAGCTCACCCGCCGCGAGTAGCGGGAGGGCCGGGGGGGAGCAGTACTTC; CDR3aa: CASSPAASSGRAGGEQYF
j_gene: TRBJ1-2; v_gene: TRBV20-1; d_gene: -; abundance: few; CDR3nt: TGCAGTGCTACCTCGAACTATGGCTACACCTTC; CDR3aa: CSATSNYGYTF
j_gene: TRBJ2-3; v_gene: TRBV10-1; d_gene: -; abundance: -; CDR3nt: TGCGCCAGCAGTTATCCGCCGACTGGTACAGATACGCAGTATTTT; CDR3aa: CASSYPPTGTDTQYF
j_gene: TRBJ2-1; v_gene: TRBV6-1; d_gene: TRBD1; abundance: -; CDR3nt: TGTGCCAGCAGGGGGGACAGTTACAATGAGCAGTTCTTC; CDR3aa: CASRGDSYNEQFF
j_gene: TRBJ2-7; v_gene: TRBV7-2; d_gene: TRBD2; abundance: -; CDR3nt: TGTGCCAGCAGCCCCCAACTACTAGCGGGATATGGGTCCTACGAGCAGTACTTC; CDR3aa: CASSPQLLAGYGSYEQYF
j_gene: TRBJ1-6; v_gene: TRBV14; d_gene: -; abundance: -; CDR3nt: TGTGCCAGCAGCCAAGGAGGGCTCTCCTATAATTCACCCCTCCACTTT; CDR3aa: CASSQGGLSYNSPLHF
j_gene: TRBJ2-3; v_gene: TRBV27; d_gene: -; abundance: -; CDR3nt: TGTGCCAGCAGTTTAGCGGTGCCCCGCACAGATACGCAGTATTTT; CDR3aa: CASSLAVPRTDTQYF
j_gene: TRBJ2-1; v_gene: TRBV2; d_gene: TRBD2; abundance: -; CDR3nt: TGTGCCAGCAGTTATAGCGGGTACAATGAGCAGTTCTTC; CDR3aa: CASSYSGYNEQFF
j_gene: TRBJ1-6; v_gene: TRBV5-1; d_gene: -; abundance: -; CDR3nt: TGCGCCAGCAGCTTGCAAGGGCCCAGGGATTCACCCCTCCACTTT; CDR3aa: CASSLQGPRDSPLHF